This T cell receptor beta chain was captured by sequencing in a study of cytomegalovirus exposure and HLA in healthy donors (dated by TCRdb to 2016 to 2017). Looking at the study overall: An earlier analysis of several hundred of the donors reported approximately 260 Gb of sequence data and 117 million unique TCR beta sequences obtained from about 179 million T cells. An early release covering over 500 HLA-typed donors comprised 300 to 350 gigabases of sequencing data and roughly 86 million unique TCR sequences. Of the 398 genotyped donors, 65% to 90% fell in the genetic ancestry cluster associated with self-reported Caucasian donors. The study aimed to test whether cataloging public T cell receptors could reveal signatures of past pathogen exposure. Using immunosequencing, the study profiled T cell repertoires from 640 or so subjects and related those repertoires to cytomegalovirus serostatus. Along with the roughly 670-subject first cohort, a separate validation cohort of 120 different subjects was used. To predict cytomegalovirus infection status, the study combined high-throughput TCR immunosequencing, statistical association of individual TCRs with disease status, and machine learning. In a later analysis, previously published TCR beta repertoires from 670 or so donors were re-analyzed and high-resolution HLA genotyping was added so that TCR occurrence patterns could be studied. Rather than drawing on any new phenotypic data, the later analysis identified candidate immune exposures from TCR beta sequences and the way those sequences occurred across donors. An earlier analysis of 587 of the donors used high-throughput TCR beta sequencing to judge whether each TCR beta V gene segment behaved as functional or pseudogenic. Donor age, sex, ethnicity and CMV serostatus were compiled together with the repertoire data. In a later genetic analysis, genome-wide SNP genotypes for about three fifths of the 666 donors were used, and that subset was treated as a discovery cohort. All discovery cohort repertoires had been generated on a single sequencing platform. HLA typing included class I and class II loci at four-digit resolution. The number of typed donors differed by locus: about 629-630 for A, B, C, DRB1 and DQB1; approximately 530 for DQA1; fewer than 610 for DPA1; and around 450 for DPB1. Roughly 5 DR-DQ haplotypes were handled as single units for association and clustering because linkage in the cohort was strong. Among almost 400 genotyped donors of the cohort, an average of about 240,000 unique TCR beta nucleotide sequences were sequenced per donor, roughly 18% of them non-productive.

Inclusive of the bounding cysteine and phenylalanine, the CDR3 is 14 residues long. Here the CDR3 DNA is all that survives: 42 bases in frame from base 1. CDR1 and CDR2, per the germline V gene (reference sequence), are GTSNPN and SVGIG. V is reduced by 5 bases and J by 7 bases, leaving a spacing of 21 bases between them. Libraries were constructed by the immunoSEQ multiplex PCR assay. For the multiplex PCR, a mixture combining 60 forward primers for TCR Vbeta segments and 13 reverse primers for TCR Jbeta segments was used. The CDR3 region of rearranged TCR beta genes was amplified from genomic DNA by a multiplex PCR assay. Amplified TCR beta libraries were sequenced as 87-base-pair reads on the Illumina HiSeq System. Per the authors' processing: A later analysis counted 65 million to 90 million unique TCR beta chains across the 670 or so repertoires, and about 10 million of these chains were shared by at least two donors. Raw reads were error-corrected and collapsed into unique sequences by a nearest-neighbor algorithm in which closely related sequences were merged to remove PCR and sequencing errors. Alignment of CDR3 sequences to IMGT reference sequences was used to assign V, D and J gene segments. For a sequence to be retained, at least a six-nucleotide match to both a V gene segment and a J gene segment was required. A rearrangement was called productive if the CDR3 had no stop codons and remained in frame with V and J, and every other rearrangement was called non-productive. Following IMGT convention, CDR3 was defined as the stretch from the second conserved V-encoded cysteine up to the conserved J-encoded phenylalanine. Sequences without an unambiguous match to a single V gene segment were excluded from the earlier analysis of about 600 of the donors. An earlier analysis of several hundred of the donors called V segments functional above 56.7% productive rearrangements and segregating when the between-donor standard deviation exceeded 5%. A statistical classification framework was built to diagnose cytomegalovirus status from the catalog of TCR beta chain sequences. In a later analysis, TCR nucleotide sequences were compared against IMGT/GENE-DB human TR gene sequences so that V and J genes could be assigned. A later analysis assigned CDR3 sequences and most-parsimonious VDJ recombination scenarios with the TCRdist pipeline. A later analysis defined each TCR beta chain by its CDR3 amino acid sequence plus V-gene family, and excluded reads lacking a unique V-gene family. A later analysis removed several hundred highly shared, low-generation-probability nucleotide sequences to deal with suspected cross-contamination and a sequencing artifact. For each public chain, a later analysis derived a clonal expansion index from normalized ranks of inferred template counts within each repertoire. Generation probabilities in a later analysis came from a VDJ recombination model fitted to out-of-frame rearrangements, and those results were checked against IGoR. In a later analysis, TCR-TCR, TCR-HLA and TCR-CMV co-occurrence was scored with hypergeometric tests, and a repertoire-size bias correction was applied to TCR pairs. False discovery rates were estimated in a later analysis by permuting HLA or CMV assignments 20 times. In a later analysis, co-occurring TCRs were grouped with DBSCAN, and TCRdist sequence similarity was added when clustering was performed within HLA-allele-positive subsets. Repertoires with fewer than 30,000 or more than 120,000 public chains were left out of co-occurrence clustering, as were about five repertoires with anomalous nucleotide sharing. Not all clones reach the TCRdb copy of this immuneACCESS table, which keeps in-frame sequences only. Checked studies attribute under half of the gap to unresolved V genes and leave the rest unexplained. The V and J calls and the clone size are those of that table, but D and trimming were determined from the DNA. This sample comprises 60,000 or so clones, more than 80% of them detected only once. 1.5% of the sample is taken by the ten largest.

Notes on this clone: Its antigen remains unidentified. Base qualities are not provided; no much larger clone lies one nucleotide away.

The cohort comprised 666 healthy bone marrow donors. All cohort members were sampled while nominally healthy, although unrecorded immune exposures were likely present. The donor tested CMV seropositive and was one of the 289 seropositive cohort members. A peripheral blood sample was provided by each donor, and peripheral blood mononuclear cells were used for TCR beta sequencing. The Qiagen DNeasy Blood Extraction Kit was used to extract genomic DNA from the blood cell samples. Broader findings and caveats from the paper: The sequencing pipeline was judged likely to have produced a cluster of highly shared sequence variants as a technical artifact. A few of the identified cytomegalovirus-associated TCR beta chains were confirmed in vitro to be specific for cytomegalovirus antigens. CMV serostatus was the only immune exposure information available for the cohort. In a later analysis, most CMV-associated TCR beta chains were found to appear HLA-restricted, with HLA associations seemingly driven largely by CMV exposure. An association between a missense DCLRE1C variant and V-gene and J-gene trimming of TCR beta chains was found in a later genetic analysis and replicated in an independent cohort. Because counts were too low, 15 to 20 rarely observed V segments, including chromosome 9 orphons, were excluded from the earlier analysis of fewer than 650 of the donors. In a later analysis, over 15,000 TCR beta sequences were associated with specific HLA alleles at a false discovery rate of 0.05. Most TCR sequences were observed very rarely across donors, whereas some public TCRs were present in many individuals. Compared with equally common non-associated chains, HLA-associated TCR beta chains in a later analysis were more clonally expanded and had lower generation probabilities. Several of the top co-occurrence clusters appeared to be linked to parvovirus B19, influenza, CMV and Epstein-Barr virus, according to a later analysis. A further reported finding was that TCR beta sequences accurately predicted the HLA-A and HLA-B alleles for most subjects in the first cohort. The presence/absence analyses assumed that sequencing depth was roughly uniform across donors, and that assumption may not be true. Cytomegalovirus status was reported to be diagnosed by the classifier with high specificity and sensitivity in both the original and validation cohorts. Strong co-occurrence of HLA alleles, especially DR and DQ, made assigning TCR associations to individual alleles difficult. According to the authors, the approach could potentially be generalized to other disease states and immunological phenotypes. Linkage disequilibrium might explain the correlated functional status among segregating V segments, but an unknown experimental factor could not be ruled out. This cohort had only TCR beta chains sequenced, and the lack of alpha or paired-chain data limited which features could be detected. Because some donors lacked HLA typing at each locus, the association tests relied only on the typed subset. In the study, around 150 TCR beta chains were listed as associated with cytomegalovirus. A later genetic analysis reported fewer N-insertions in productive TCRs among donors in an Asian-associated ancestry cluster than the roughly 640-donor mean. According to a later analysis, TCR association rates differed among HLA loci, with DRB1 alleles showing the most associated TCRs and HLA-C alleles showing the fewest. Some IMGT-functional V segments, including TRBV6-2 and TRBV6-3, could not be distinguished by the 87-base-pair reads and were therefore excluded. An earlier analysis of some 560 of the donors showed that most TCR beta V segments appeared in productive rearrangements either about 87% or about 30% of the time, which broadly matched IMGT annotations.

The chain couples TRBV30 to TRBJ2-7, with TRBD2 perhaps the D gene, on 5 matching bases. The specimen sequenced was PBMCs. The source is a man aged 30 to 45 in good health and CMV-seropositive. At the DNA level, the sequence is TGTGCCTGGCGCCGTTCTAGCTCCCCGGGAGAGCAGTACTTC. The resulting protein is CAWRRSSSPGEQYF.